The rows below give T cell receptor beta chains drawn from one sample of a study of blood T cell repertoires in COVID-19. Assay used: immunoSEQ multiplex PCR; TCRdb lists only in-frame clones, some missing. The data show roughly 100,000 clones, 86% seen once. Material: peripheral blood. The receptors originated from a human donor in a cohort sampled during active COVID-19. The CDR3 runs from the conserved cysteine through the conserved F or W. A D gene is named only where the DNA matches it firmly. The size field is filled for only some rows; it gives once, few, many or a size class.

clone_size j_call d_call v_call cdr3_aa cdr3_nt
- TRBJ2-3 TRBD1 TRBV14 CASSQERGQVTDTQYF TGTGCCAGCAGCCAAGAAAGGGGGCAGGTAACAGATACGCAGTATTTT
- TRBJ2-7 TRBD2 TRBV7-2 CASTTGGDEQYF TGTGCCAGCACCACGGGGGGTGACGAGCAGTACTTC
- TRBJ1-2 TRBD1 TRBV5-6 CASSLPGGTRWDGYTF TGTGCCAGCAGCTTGCCAGGGGGCACGCGTTGGGACGGCTACACCTTC
- TRBJ1-5 - TRBV12-3/TRBV12-4 CASSLSENQPQHF TGTGCCAGCAGTTTATCGGAGAATCAGCCCCAGCATTTT
- TRBJ2-2 - TRBV2 CASLGVGGELFF TGTGCCAGCCTTGGTGTCGGCGGGGAGCTGTTTTTT
many TRBJ2-7 TRBD2 TRBV19 CASSHGLAGLSYEQYF TGTGCCAGTAGTCATGGACTAGCGGGGCTCTCCTACGAGCAGTACTTC
- TRBJ2-3 - TRBV15 CATSGFLGGPSTDTQYF TGTGCCACCAGCGGTTTCCTGGGTGGGCCTAGCACAGATACGCAGTATTTT
- TRBJ2-5 - TRBV6-5 CASWGSQETQYF TGTGCCAGCTGGGGCTCTCAAGAGACCCAGTACTTC
- TRBJ2-3 - TRBV7-6 CASSLERGYTDTQYF TGTGCCAGCAGCTTAGAAAGGGGGTACACAGATACGCAGTATTTT
- TRBJ2-7 TRBD2 TRBV6-5 CASKASGRREQYF TGTGCCAGCAAGGCTAGCGGGAGACGCGAGCAGTACTTC
- TRBJ1-5 TRBD1 TRBV7-6 CASSAQGARQPQHF TGTGCCAGCAGCGCACAGGGGGCGCGACAGCCCCAGCATTTT
few TRBJ1-1 TRBD1 TRBV6-6 CASSYTGETGAEAFF TGTGCCAGCAGTTACACGGGGGAGACAGGGGCTGAAGCTTTCTTT
- TRBJ1-1 - TRBV28 CASRLNREAFF TGTGCCAGCAGACTGAACAGGGAAGCTTTCTTT
- TRBJ2-4 - TRBV30 CAWIDRLAKNIQYF TGTGCCTGGATCGACAGGTTAGCCAAAAACATTCAGTACTTC
- TRBJ2-7 - TRBV11-2 CASRPGRGPYEQYF TGTGCCAGCAGACCGGGTCGAGGCCCCTACGAGCAGTACTTC
- TRBJ2-3 TRBD2 TRBV14 CASSLGTSGGHRTDTQYF TGTGCCAGCAGCCTTGGGACTAGCGGGGGGCACCGCACAGATACGCAGTATTTT
- TRBJ2-3 - TRBV28 CASSLSPGSTDTQYF TGTGCCAGCAGTTTATCGCCGGGTAGCACAGATACGCAGTATTTT
- TRBJ2-5 - TRBV5-4 CASSLIVNQETQYF TGTGCCAGCAGCTTGATTGTAAACCAAGAGACCCAGTACTTC
- TRBJ2-1 TRBD2 TRBV30 CAWSPRLAGAYNEQFF TGTGCCTGGAGTCCAAGACTAGCGGGAGCCTACAATGAGCAGTTCTTC
- TRBJ2-1 - TRBV7-2 CASSLAVLGGEQFF TGTGCCAGCAGCTTAGCAGTCCTAGGGGGTGAGCAGTTCTTC
- TRBJ2-1 - TRBV11-2 CASSFGGGRNEQFF TGTGCCAGCAGCTTTGGCGGGGGCCGCAATGAGCAGTTCTTC
- TRBJ1-4 - TRBV25-1 CASSDDQTPGPGGKKLFF TGTGCCAGCAGTGACGACCAAACCCCGGGACCCGGAGGGAAAAAACTGTTTTTT
- TRBJ2-7 TRBD2 TRBV6-6 CASSPGLDYEQYF TGTGCCAGCAGCCCGGGACTAGACTACGAGCAGTACTTC
- TRBJ1-2 - TRBV25-1 CASSEWGSLANYGYTF TGTGCCAGCAGTGAATGGGGCAGCCTAGCTAACTATGGCTACACCTTC
few TRBJ2-5 - TRBV6-1 CASSETAEKTQYF TGTGCCAGCAGTGAGACAGCCGAAAAGACCCAGTACTTC
once TRBJ2-3 TRBD2 TRBV29-1 CSVEEGLAGTDTQYF TGCAGCGTTGAAGAAGGGCTAGCGGGGACAGATACGCAGTATTTT
- TRBJ1-5 TRBD1 TRBV5-6 CASSPRGHGNQPQHF TGTGCCAGCAGCCCGAGGGGGCACGGCAATCAGCCCCAGCATTTT
- TRBJ2-3 TRBD2 TRBV10-1 CASQAGGLADTQYF TGCGCCAGCCAAGCGGGGGGGCTTGCAGATACGCAGTATTTT
- TRBJ2-1 - TRBV12-3/TRBV12-4 CASSLVYNEQFF TGTGCCAGCAGTTTAGTATACAATGAGCAGTTCTTC
- TRBJ2-7 TRBD2 TRBV6-2/TRBV6-3 CASSSPREGYEQYF TGTGCCAGCAGTTCCCCGCGGGAGGGCTACGAGCAGTACTTC
- TRBJ2-7 - TRBV28 CASSLLGGGSSYEQYF TGTGCCAGCAGTTTATTGGGTGGCGGCTCCTCCTACGAGCAGTACTTC
- TRBJ2-5 TRBD2 TRBV11-3 CASSPGTTHQETQYF TGTGCCAGCAGCCCAGGGACTACCCACCAAGAGACCCAGTACTTC